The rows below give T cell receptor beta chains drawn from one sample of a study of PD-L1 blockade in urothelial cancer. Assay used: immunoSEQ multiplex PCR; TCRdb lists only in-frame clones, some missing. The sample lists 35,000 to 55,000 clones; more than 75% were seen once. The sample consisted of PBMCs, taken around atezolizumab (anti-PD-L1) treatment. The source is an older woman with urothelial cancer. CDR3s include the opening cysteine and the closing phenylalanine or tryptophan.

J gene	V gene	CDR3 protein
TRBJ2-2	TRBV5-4	CASSLGTGNTGELFF
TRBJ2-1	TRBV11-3	CASSPVLWERGGSHEQFF
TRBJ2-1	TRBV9	CASSVESGRWDEQFF
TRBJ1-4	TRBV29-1	CSVEDQGAVEKLFF
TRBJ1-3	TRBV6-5	CASTSTGHHGNTIYF
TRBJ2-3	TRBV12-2	CASRLVRQDPDTQYF
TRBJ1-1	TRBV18	CASSPGYTEAFF
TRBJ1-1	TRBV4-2	CASSREGQGEAFF
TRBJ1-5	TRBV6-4	CASSTDRNQPQHF
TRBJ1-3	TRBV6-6	CASRPRTGPGNTIYF
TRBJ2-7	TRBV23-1	CASSQSAGDSYEQYF
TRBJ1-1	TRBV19	CASTRTFSNTEAFF
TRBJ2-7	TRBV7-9	CASSSLRQGRYYEQYF
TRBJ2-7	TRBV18	CASSRGGRAYEQYF
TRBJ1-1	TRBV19	CASSITPTGNTEAFF
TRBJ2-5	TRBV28	CASSPTPGGETQYF
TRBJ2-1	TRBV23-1	CASSQSRRGSSNEQFF
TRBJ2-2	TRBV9	CASSVSGGELFF
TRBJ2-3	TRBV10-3	CAISGPGGALVSTDTQYF
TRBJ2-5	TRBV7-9	CASSRYSVQETQYF
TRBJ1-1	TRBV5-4	CASWGGEIAFF
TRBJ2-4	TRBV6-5	CASSSFQRSKNIQYF
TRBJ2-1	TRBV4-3	CASSHRGLAVYNEQFF
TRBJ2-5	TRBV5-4	CASSLVSGQETQYF
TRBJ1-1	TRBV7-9	CASSRAGSEAFF
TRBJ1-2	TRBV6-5	CASSDRGYGYTF
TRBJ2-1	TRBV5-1	CASSSEGGGEQFF
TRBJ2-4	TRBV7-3	CASSLGRGGKNIQYF
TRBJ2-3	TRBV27	CASRLDWVTDTQYF
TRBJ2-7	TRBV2	CASRVQAGAAYEQYF
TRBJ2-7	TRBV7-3	CASSPQGGGPYEQYF
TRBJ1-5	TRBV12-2	CASRLFSVDSPSNQPQHF
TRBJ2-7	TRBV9	CASSVSETGIGEQYF
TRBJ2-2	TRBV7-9	CASSPRGKGWSLFF
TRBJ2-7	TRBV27	CASSFLRGVRVNEQYF
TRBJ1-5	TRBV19	CASSIQLRDSNQPQHF
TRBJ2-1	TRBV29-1	CSVGTSGRTINEQFF
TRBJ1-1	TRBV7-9	CASSLGGDTEAFF
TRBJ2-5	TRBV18	CASSPLLGLAGGETQYF
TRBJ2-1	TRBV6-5	CASSYDQGQGNDEQFF
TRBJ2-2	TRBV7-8	CASSLALTKGLAGVSGELFF
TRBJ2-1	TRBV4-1	CASSQEVGLAGGNEQFF
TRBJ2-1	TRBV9	CASSGSRGWNEQFF
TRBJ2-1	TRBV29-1	CSVGTPYNEQFF
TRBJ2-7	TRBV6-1	CASSDRASRSYEQYF
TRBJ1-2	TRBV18	CASSPRQGQGYGYTF
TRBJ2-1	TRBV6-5	CASSYSTGTSYNEQFF
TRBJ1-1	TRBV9	CASSDTGTLNTEAFF